Here is one TCR beta chain with its context. Some clones are missing from TCRdb's copy, which holds only in-frame ones; the method was immunoSEQ multiplex PCR. In the table there are some 340,000 clones, around 85% of which are singletons. CDR3 size: 11 residues. Per the germline V gene, CDR1 is MNHEY and CDR2 is SVGEGT. V dropped 2 bases and J dropped 14; count of bases not matched to a gene: 2. This specimen comes from a study of blood T cell repertoires in COVID-19. The V and J genes are TRBV6-2 or TRBV6-3 and TRBJ2-1, with 8 bases matching TRBD1. This clonotype originated in a woman between 18 and 30 years old with acute or convalescent COVID-19. The sequenced material came from peripheral blood. The CDR3 DNA reads TGTGCCAGCAGTTACCCGACAGGGGAGTTCTTC. Amino acids: CASSYPTGEFF.